This T cell receptor (beta chain) was captured in a study of blood T cell repertoires in COVID-19. Study details: Sites in the United States, Italy and Spain provided acute and convalescent COVID-19 samples. Nucleic acid was either cDNA or gDNA, and it came from T cells, B-cell-depleted T cells, or PBMCs.

Germline loops: CDR1 WNHNN, CDR2 SYGVQD (reference sequence). The CDR3 length is 19 residues. The V segment lost 6 bases and the J segment 0 bases; nucleotides outside the gene matches: 19. In the authors' methods: Reference gene primers were amplified, and this amplification served to estimate nucleated cell counts. Some clones are missing from TCRdb's copy, which holds only in-frame ones; the method was immunoSEQ multiplex PCR. V and J calls and clone size are those listed in that table; D and trimming were worked out from the DNA. The sample has roughly 110,000 clones, 84% seen once. Sequenced sample: peripheral blood. The rearrangement uses TRBV10-1 and TRBJ2-7; 8 bases agree with TRBD2. The sequence was collected from an older woman with acute or convalescent COVID-19. CDR3 loop: CASSARTSFLPGASYEQYF. CDR3 nucleotide sequence: TGCGCCAGCAGCGCCCGGACTAGCTTCCTCCCCGGGGCCTCCTACGAGCAGTACTTC.